One sample yielded the 15 T cell receptor beta chains listed below, sequenced in a study of blood T cell repertoires in COVID-19. Assay: immunoSEQ multiplex PCR; the TCRdb copy retains only in-frame clones and omits some. The sample lists some 260,000 clones, approximately 88% seen once, with approximately 6% in the top ten. The sequenced sample consisted of peripheral blood. The receptors originated from a woman in her 30s with COVID-19, enrolled during active disease.

V is TRBV2 and J is TRBJ1-6; D remains ambiguous. From germline, CDR1 is SNHLY and CDR2 FYNNEI. The V and J ends lost 2 bases and 9 bases respectively, with 20 bases between them. The CDR3 contains 17 residues. The CDR3 here is CASSENVAGGRVSPLHF. CDR3 nucleotide sequence: TGTGCCAGCAGTGAAAACGTGGCTGGCGGCAGAGTTTCACCCCTCCACTTT.

J is TRBJ2-1 and V is TRBV11-2, with D maybe TRBD2 (6 bases). With 1 base removed from V and 1 base from J, the gap between germline ends came to 11 bases. The CDR3 is 16 amino acids. From germline, CDR1 is SGHAT and CDR2 FQNNGV. The CDR3 coding sequence is TGTGCCAGCAGCTTAGTGCGGGGAGGATCCTACAATGAGCAGTTCTTC. Its protein product is CASSLVRGGSYNEQFF.

The CDR3 is CASSEEGVGNTEAFF. The CDR3, as DNA: TGTGCCAGCAGTGAAGAGGGGGTGGGGAACACTGAAGCTTTCTTT. The gene calls are TRBV2 and TRBJ1-1; TRBD1 is a possible D gene (6 bases). The V and J ends lost 1 base and 1 base respectively, with 10 bases between them. Germline V gene data show CDR1 as SNHLY and CDR2 as FYNNEI. The CDR3 loop spans 15 amino acids.

The V gene is TRBV6-2 or TRBV6-3, the J gene TRBJ2-1; 7 nucleotides match TRBD1. The CDR3 covers 14 residues. V gave up 5 bases and J gave up 4 bases; unmatched junction bases: 5. Germline V CDR1 and CDR2: MNHEY, SVGEGT. CDR3 protein: CASSDRVGYNEQFF. The CDR3 DNA follows: TGTGCCAGCAGTGACAGGGTTGGGTACAATGAGCAGTTCTTC.

The rearrangement uses TRBV18 and TRBJ1-1; D perhaps matches TRBD1 (5 bases). Trimming took off 3 bases at V and 1 base at J, with 12 bases between the two ends. The CDR3 is made up of 15 amino acids. Per the germline V gene, CDR1 is KGHSH and CDR2 is LQKENI. The CDR3 DNA sequence: TGTGCCAGCTCACCTGCCTGGGGCGCGAACACTGAAGCTTTCTTT. Its translation is CASSPAWGANTEAFF.

The CDR3 DNA follows: TGTGCCAGTAGTCCGGGACGGGGAGGGAGTCCGGCTGAAGCTTTCTTT. Its protein is CASSPGRGGSPAEAFF. This rearrangement joins TRBV19 to TRBJ1-1; maybe TRBD1 (5 bases). V shed 5 bases and J shed 6 bases, with 22 bases lying between them. The CDR3 has 16 amino acids. Looked up from germline, CDR1 is LNHDA and CDR2 is SQIVND (reference sequence).

This sequence joins TRBV30 and TRBJ1-2, with D unresolved. V lost 3 bases to trimming and J lost 4 bases, with 15 bases between them. Germline CDR1 GTSNPN, CDR2 SVGIG (reference sequence). The CDR3 totals 14 residues. CDR3 amino acids: CAWRSAHSGYGYTF. The CDR3 nucleotides read TGTGCCTGGAGGAGCGCCCATTCGGGCTATGGCTACACCTTC.

The V call is TRBV19, the J call TRBJ2-3; possibly TRBD2 for D (6 bases). Germline CDR1 reads LNHDA; CDR2 reads SQIVND (reference sequence). V lost 4 bases to trimming and J lost 5 bases, with 13 bases between them. This CDR3 contains 14 residues. The CDR3 sequence: CASSKRLVGDTQYF. The CDR3 DNA sequence: TGTGCCAGTAGTAAAAGACTAGTAGGAGATACGCAGTATTTT.

This clone was seen a single time. The chain recombines TRBV19 with TRBJ1-4, with TRBD1 identical over 8 bases. Trimming at V came to 2 bases and at J to 8 bases, leaving 4 bases not matched to a gene. CDR3 length: 14 residues. Germline CDR1 and CDR2: LNHDA and SQIVND (reference sequence). In nucleotides, the CDR3 is TGTGCCAGTAGTATACAGGGGGCGCGAGAAAAACTGTTTTTT. It is translated as CASSIQGAREKLFF.

This clone was found once. The rearrangement links TRBV7-6 to TRBJ2-6, with TRBD1 matching 12 bases. Germline CDR1 and CDR2: SGHVS and FNYEAQ. V shed 6 bases and J 4 bases; nucleotides not matched to a gene: 7. This CDR3 comprises 17 residues. The CDR3 coding sequence is TGTGCCAGCAGATCGGGACAGGGGGCAGGAGGGGCCAACGTCCTGACTTTC. Translation: CASRSGQGAGGANVLTF. Together with reference TRBV7-6 and TRBJ2-6, the CDR3 gives the full variable domain: GAGVSQSPRYKVTKRGQDVALRCDPISGHVSLYWYRQALGQGPEFLTYFNYEAQQDKSGLPNDRFSAERPEGSISTLTIQRTEQRDSAMYRCASRSGQGAGGANVLTFGAGSRLTVL.

V usage is TRBV18 and J usage is TRBJ2-7; no definite D call. This CDR3 contains 13 residues. In germline, CDR1 is KGHSH, CDR2 LQKENI. The V end lost 3 bases, the J end lost 4 bases, and 10 bases lay between the germline ends. The CDR3 sequence: CASSPRFGYEQYV. The CDR3 bases are TGTGCCAGCTCACCGAGATTCGGGTACGAGCAGTACGTC.

V is TRBV6-6 and J is TRBJ1-1; unclear D gene. V shed 5 bases and J shed 4 bases, with 23 bases lying between them. The CDR3 covers 17 residues. Germline lookup yields CDR1 MNHNY and CDR2 SVGAGI (reference sequence). CDR3 sequence: CASSPNRPGPHATEAFF. The CDR3 coding sequence is TGTGCCAGCAGTCCAAATAGACCGGGTCCTCATGCCACTGAAGCTTTCTTT.

The chain is built from TRBV27 and TRBJ2-1, with 8 bases aligning to TRBD1. CDR1 is MNHEY and CDR2 is SMNVEV in the germline V gene (reference sequence). The CDR3 covers 15 residues. The ends lost 4 bases at V and 2 bases at J; junction bases unmatched: 4. CDR3 sequence reads: CASSSRTGTYNEQFF. As DNA, the CDR3 is TGTGCCAGCAGTTCACGGACAGGGACCTACAATGAGCAGTTCTTC.

The genes are TRBV28 and TRBJ2-3; the D gene is possibly TRBD2 (6 bases). Looked up from germline, CDR1 is MDHEN and CDR2 is SYDVKM. The CDR3 has 17 residues. With 1 base removed from V and 6 bases from J, the gap between germline ends came to 20 bases. Here the CDR3 reads CASSLLGTRPHTDTQYF. The CDR3 nucleotides are TGTGCCAGCAGTTTATTGGGGACTCGCCCCCACACGGATACGCAGTATTTT.

V gene TRBV11-3 combines with J gene TRBJ2-5, with D perhaps matching TRBD1 (6 bases). V was shortened by 2 bases and J by 3 bases, with 10 bases between the two germline ends. The CDR3 has 14 amino acids. CDR1 SGHNT and CDR2 YENEEA come from the germline V gene. DNA for the CDR3: TGTGCCAGCAGCTTACAGGGGACGAAAGAGACCCAGTACTTC. Its translation is CASSLQGTKETQYF.